This is a list of T cell receptor beta chains from one sample in a study of beta chain features in type 1 diabetes. Profiling relied on immunoSEQ multiplex PCR, and the TCRdb table lists in-frame clones only, not all of them. The table records about 170,000 clones, 6.5% to 9.5% of them present only once. Sequencing was done on a sample of central memory CD4+ T cells from blood. The receptors come from a woman aged 40 to 50 with type 1 diabetes. CDR3s include the opening cysteine and the closing phenylalanine or tryptophan. A D gene is named only where the DNA matches it firmly. Only some rows state a clone size, as once, few, many or a class for expanded clones.

clone size: few
J gene: TRBJ2-1
D gene: -
V gene: TRBV9
CDR3 protein: CASSPDGGREALHNEQFF
CDR3 DNA: TGTGCCAGCAGCCCAGACGGAGGTCGAGAGGCTCTACACAATGAGCAGTTCTTC

clone size: -
J gene: TRBJ2-1
D gene: -
V gene: TRBV9
CDR3 protein: CASSFGVRDEQFF
CDR3 DNA: TGTGCCAGCAGTTTCGGGGTTAGGGATGAGCAGTTCTTC

clone size: few
J gene: TRBJ2-2
D gene: TRBD2
V gene: TRBV19
CDR3 protein: CASSPGRTSTGELFF
CDR3 DNA: TGTGCCAGTAGTCCCGGGAGGACCTCCACCGGGGAGCTGTTTTTT

clone size: -
J gene: TRBJ1-5
D gene: -
V gene: TRBV2
CDR3 protein: CASTRNSNQPQHF
CDR3 DNA: TGTGCCAGCACCAGGAACAGCAATCAGCCCCAGCATTTT

clone size: -
J gene: TRBJ2-2
D gene: TRBD2
V gene: TRBV5-4
CDR3 protein: CASSSTSWRGSANTGELFF
CDR3 DNA: TGTGCCAGCAGCTCGACTAGCTGGAGGGGAAGTGCGAACACCGGGGAGCTGTTTTTT

clone size: -
J gene: TRBJ2-4
D gene: -
V gene: TRBV5-4
CDR3 protein: CASSLGGMGGIAKNIQYF
CDR3 DNA: TGTGCCAGCAGCTTGGGAGGGATGGGCGGCATAGCCAAAAACATTCAGTACTTC

clone size: many
J gene: TRBJ2-7
D gene: -
V gene: TRBV19
CDR3 protein: CASAPQVTSYEQYF
CDR3 DNA: TGTGCCAGTGCGCCGCAGGTTACCTCCTACGAGCAGTACTTC

clone size: few
J gene: TRBJ1-2
D gene: -
V gene: TRBV27
CDR3 protein: CASSPGVGYGYTF
CDR3 DNA: TGTGCCAGCAGTCCAGGGGTAGGGTATGGCTACACCTTC

clone size: few
J gene: TRBJ1-3
D gene: -
V gene: TRBV5-8
CDR3 protein: CASSLDSFGNTIYF
CDR3 DNA: TGTGCCAGCAGCTTGGATTCATTTGGAAACACCATATATTTT

clone size: -
J gene: TRBJ1-2
D gene: TRBD1
V gene: TRBV7-2
CDR3 protein: CASSPRGRGYTF
CDR3 DNA: TGTGCCAGCAGCCCCAGGGGGCGGGGCTACACCTTC

clone size: -
J gene: TRBJ2-7
D gene: -
V gene: TRBV10-3
CDR3 protein: CAISEGQGYEQYF
CDR3 DNA: TGTGCCATCAGTGAGGGGCAGGGCTACGAGCAGTACTTC

clone size: -
J gene: TRBJ2-7
D gene: -
V gene: TRBV20-1
CDR3 protein: CSAIKAYEQYF
CDR3 DNA: TGCAGTGCTATAAAAGCTTACGAGCAGTACTTC

clone size: few
J gene: TRBJ1-2
D gene: -
V gene: TRBV18
CDR3 protein: CASSSLTTVGNGYTF
CDR3 DNA: TGTGCCAGCTCATCGCTAACCACGGTGGGCAATGGCTACACCTTC

clone size: few
J gene: TRBJ1-5
D gene: -
V gene: TRBV28
CDR3 protein: CASTLTGQPQHF
CDR3 DNA: TGTGCCAGCACCCTCACGGGTCAGCCCCAGCATTTT

clone size: many
J gene: TRBJ2-3
D gene: TRBD2
V gene: TRBV4-2
CDR3 protein: CASSQSFSGASTDTQYF
CDR3 DNA: TGTGCCAGCAGCCAATCTTTTAGCGGGGCTAGCACAGATACGCAGTATTTT

clone size: few
J gene: TRBJ2-1
D gene: TRBD1
V gene: TRBV5-1
CDR3 protein: CASSLAGTGVQNEQFF
CDR3 DNA: TGCGCCAGCAGCTTGGCCGGGACAGGGGTTCAAAATGAGCAGTTCTTC

clone size: few
J gene: TRBJ1-1
D gene: -
V gene: TRBV27
CDR3 protein: CASRTWGVMNTEAFF
CDR3 DNA: TGTGCCAGCCGGACCTGGGGGGTGATGAACACTGAAGCTTTCTTT

clone size: -
J gene: TRBJ2-1
D gene: TRBD2
V gene: TRBV5-6
CDR3 protein: CASSWRTSGRANEQFF
CDR3 DNA: TGTGCCAGCAGCTGGAGGACTAGCGGGAGGGCGAATGAGCAGTTCTTC

clone size: few
J gene: TRBJ2-1
D gene: -
V gene: TRBV7-6
CDR3 protein: CASSRDYNHGNEQFF
CDR3 DNA: TGTGCCAGCAGCCGAGACTACAATCACGGGAATGAGCAGTTCTTC

clone size: -
J gene: TRBJ1-1
D gene: -
V gene: TRBV6-6
CDR3 protein: CASSAPRGGTTEAFF
CDR3 DNA: TGTGCCAGCAGCGCCCCCAGGGGAGGGACCACTGAAGCTTTCTTT

clone size: few
J gene: TRBJ1-5
D gene: -
V gene: TRBV18
CDR3 protein: CATRGGPNQPQHF
CDR3 DNA: TGTGCCACCCGGGGGGGGCCCAATCAGCCCCAGCATTTT

clone size: few
J gene: TRBJ1-2
D gene: TRBD1
V gene: TRBV14
CDR3 protein: CASSPRQGDGYTF
CDR3 DNA: TGTGCCAGCAGCCCCCGCCAGGGGGATGGCTACACCTTC

clone size: -
J gene: TRBJ2-7
D gene: -
V gene: TRBV29-1
CDR3 protein: CSVKPGSSYEQYF
CDR3 DNA: TGCAGCGTTAAGCCAGGATCATCCTACGAGCAGTACTTC

clone size: few
J gene: TRBJ2-3
D gene: TRBD1
V gene: TRBV2
CDR3 protein: CASSAGTGVTDTQYF
CDR3 DNA: TGTGCCAGCAGCGCAGGGACAGGCGTCACAGATACGCAGTATTTT

clone size: few
J gene: TRBJ2-2
D gene: -
V gene: TRBV9
CDR3 protein: CASSVLSGTGELFF
CDR3 DNA: TGTGCCAGCAGCGTTCTAAGCGGGACCGGGGAGCTGTTTTTT

clone size: few
J gene: TRBJ2-3
D gene: -
V gene: TRBV5-1
CDR3 protein: CASSLGGQSTDTQYF
CDR3 DNA: TGCGCCAGCAGCTTAGGAGGACAGAGCACAGATACGCAGTATTTT

clone size: few
J gene: TRBJ1-2
D gene: TRBD1
V gene: TRBV29-1
CDR3 protein: CSGKTGDYGYTF
CDR3 DNA: TGCAGCGGGAAGACAGGGGACTATGGCTACACCTTC

clone size: few
J gene: TRBJ2-3
D gene: -
V gene: TRBV19
CDR3 protein: CASSLRAPTGAPTDTQYF
CDR3 DNA: TGTGCCAGTAGTCTACGAGCCCCTACAGGAGCCCCCACAGATACGCAGTATTTT

clone size: -
J gene: TRBJ1-2
D gene: -
V gene: TRBV4-3
CDR3 protein: CASSQERSAYGYTF
CDR3 DNA: TGCGCCAGCAGCCAAGAACGGTCTGCCTATGGCTACACCTTC

clone size: few
J gene: TRBJ2-1
D gene: -
V gene: TRBV9
CDR3 protein: CASSVGSSYNEQFF
CDR3 DNA: TGTGCCAGCAGCGTGGGGAGCTCCTACAATGAGCAGTTCTTC

clone size: -
J gene: TRBJ2-7
D gene: TRBD2
V gene: TRBV18
CDR3 protein: CASSPLSSGTSNEQYF
CDR3 DNA: TGTGCCAGCTCACCCCTCTCCAGCGGGACTTCCAACGAGCAGTACTTC

clone size: -
J gene: TRBJ2-7
D gene: TRBD2
V gene: TRBV7-2
CDR3 protein: CASSLVYSGSEQYF
CDR3 DNA: TGTGCCAGCAGCTTAGTGTATAGCGGGAGCGAGCAGTACTTC

clone size: -
J gene: TRBJ2-3
D gene: -
V gene: TRBV4-1
CDR3 protein: CASSLQGRFRDRTDTQYF
CDR3 DNA: TGCGCCAGCAGCCTCCAAGGGCGATTCCGGGATCGCACAGATACGCAGTATTTT

clone size: -
J gene: TRBJ1-6
D gene: TRBD1
V gene: TRBV5-1
CDR3 protein: CASSLSTGGNSPLHF
CDR3 DNA: TGCGCCAGCAGCCTTTCTACAGGGGGGAATTCACCCCTCCACTTT

clone size: few
J gene: TRBJ2-7
D gene: TRBD2
V gene: TRBV7-6
CDR3 protein: CASSLARERTYEQYF
CDR3 DNA: TGTGCCAGCAGCTTAGCGCGGGAGCGTACCTACGAGCAGTACTTC

clone size: few
J gene: TRBJ2-2
D gene: TRBD2
V gene: TRBV5-1
CDR3 protein: CASSPTSGETGELFF
CDR3 DNA: TGCGCCAGCAGCCCGACTAGCGGGGAGACCGGGGAGCTGTTTTTT

clone size: -
J gene: TRBJ2-1
D gene: -
V gene: TRBV7-8
CDR3 protein: CASSLVGNYNEQFF
CDR3 DNA: TGTGCCAGCAGCTTAGTCGGGAACTACAATGAGCAGTTCTTC

clone size: -
J gene: TRBJ2-7
D gene: -
V gene: TRBV7-2
CDR3 protein: CASSQDRSHEQYF
CDR3 DNA: TGCGCCAGCAGCCAAGATCGGAGTCACGAGCAGTACTTC

clone size: few
J gene: TRBJ2-5
D gene: TRBD1
V gene: TRBV7-2
CDR3 protein: CASSPTGVGGTQYF
CDR3 DNA: TGTGCCAGCAGCCCCACAGGGGTCGGCGGGACCCAGTACTTC

clone size: few
J gene: TRBJ2-1
D gene: TRBD2
V gene: TRBV7-2
CDR3 protein: CASNSGTSPYNEQFF
CDR3 DNA: TGTGCCAGCAACTCGGGGACTAGCCCCTACAATGAGCAGTTCTTC